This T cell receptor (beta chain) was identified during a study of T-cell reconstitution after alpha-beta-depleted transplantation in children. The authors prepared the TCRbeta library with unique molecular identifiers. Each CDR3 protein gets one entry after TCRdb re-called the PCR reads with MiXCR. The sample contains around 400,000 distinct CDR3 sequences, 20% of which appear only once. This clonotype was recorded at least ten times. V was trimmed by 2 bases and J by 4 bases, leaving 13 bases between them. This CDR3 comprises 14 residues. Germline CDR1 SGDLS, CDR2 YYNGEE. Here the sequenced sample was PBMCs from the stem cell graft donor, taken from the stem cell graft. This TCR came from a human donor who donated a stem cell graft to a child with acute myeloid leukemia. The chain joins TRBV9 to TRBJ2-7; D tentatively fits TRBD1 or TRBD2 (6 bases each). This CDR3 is CASSVGGGGYEQYF. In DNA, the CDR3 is TGTGCCAGCAGCGTCGGAGGGGGAGGATACGAGCAGTACTTC.